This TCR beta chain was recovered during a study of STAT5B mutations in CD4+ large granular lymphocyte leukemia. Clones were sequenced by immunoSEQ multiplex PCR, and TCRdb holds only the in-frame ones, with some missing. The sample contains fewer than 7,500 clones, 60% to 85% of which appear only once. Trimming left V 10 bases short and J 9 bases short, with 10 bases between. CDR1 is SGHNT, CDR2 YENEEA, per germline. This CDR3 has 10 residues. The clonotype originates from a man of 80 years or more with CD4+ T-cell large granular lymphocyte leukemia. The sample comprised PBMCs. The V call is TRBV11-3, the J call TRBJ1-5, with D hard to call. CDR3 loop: CATECGPQHF. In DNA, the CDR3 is TGTGCCACTGAGTGTGGGCCCCAGCATTTT.